The clone carrying this T cell receptor beta chain was counted once. What it recognizes is unknown. The sample is drawn from a study of cytomegalovirus exposure and HLA in healthy donors. Findings of the study overall: The listing of approximately 160 TCR beta chains classed them as cytomegalovirus-associated. Clusters of TCRs from the first cohort tended to co-occur in the 130 or so validation repertoires (as a later analysis found). The study found most TCR sequences rare, yet found some public TCRs in many donors. The classifier, whose performance was assessed in both the original and validation cohorts, reportedly diagnosed cytomegalovirus status with high specificity and sensitivity.

Sequencing used immunoSEQ multiplex PCR; TCRdb keeps in-frame clones, though not all of them. In the table there are 150,000 to 200,000 clones, about 82% of which are singletons. V gave up 1 base and J gave up 4 bases, with 13 bases separating them. From germline, CDR1 is SGHVS and CDR2 FQNEAQ. The CDR3 runs 15 residues. The chain links TRBV7-8 to TRBJ1-2; TRBD1 might be the D (5 bases). The clonotype was recovered from a man aged 25 to 45 in good health and CMV-seropositive. Sequences were obtained from PBMCs. The CDR3 nucleotides read TGTGCCAGCAGCTTAGTACCGACAGCCAGCTATGGCTACACCTTC. Protein: CASSLVPTASYGYTF.